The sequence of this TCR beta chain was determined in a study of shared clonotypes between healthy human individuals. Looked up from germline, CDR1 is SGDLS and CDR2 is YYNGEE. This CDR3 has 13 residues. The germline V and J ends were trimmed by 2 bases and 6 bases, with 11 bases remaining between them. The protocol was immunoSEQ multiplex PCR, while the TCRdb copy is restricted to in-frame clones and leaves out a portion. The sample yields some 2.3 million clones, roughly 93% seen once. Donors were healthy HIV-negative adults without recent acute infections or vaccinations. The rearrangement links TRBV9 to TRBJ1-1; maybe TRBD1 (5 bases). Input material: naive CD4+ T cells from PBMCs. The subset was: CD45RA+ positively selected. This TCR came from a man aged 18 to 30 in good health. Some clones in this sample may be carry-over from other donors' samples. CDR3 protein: CASSVQGEAEAFF. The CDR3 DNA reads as TGTGCCAGCAGCGTTCAAGGGGAGGCTGAAGCTTTCTTT.